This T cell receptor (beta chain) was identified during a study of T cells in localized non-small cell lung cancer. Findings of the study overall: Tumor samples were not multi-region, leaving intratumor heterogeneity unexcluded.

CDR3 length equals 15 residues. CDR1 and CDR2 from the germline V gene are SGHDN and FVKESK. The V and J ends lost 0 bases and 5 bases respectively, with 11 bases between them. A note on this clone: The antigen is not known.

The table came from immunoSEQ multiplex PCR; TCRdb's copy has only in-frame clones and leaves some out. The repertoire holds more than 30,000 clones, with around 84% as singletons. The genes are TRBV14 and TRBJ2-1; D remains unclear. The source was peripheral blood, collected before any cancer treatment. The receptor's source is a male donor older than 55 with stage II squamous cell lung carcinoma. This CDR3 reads CASSQEGFFNNEQFF. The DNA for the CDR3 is TGTGCCAGCAGCCAAGAAGGGTTCTTCAACAATGAGCAGTTCTTC.